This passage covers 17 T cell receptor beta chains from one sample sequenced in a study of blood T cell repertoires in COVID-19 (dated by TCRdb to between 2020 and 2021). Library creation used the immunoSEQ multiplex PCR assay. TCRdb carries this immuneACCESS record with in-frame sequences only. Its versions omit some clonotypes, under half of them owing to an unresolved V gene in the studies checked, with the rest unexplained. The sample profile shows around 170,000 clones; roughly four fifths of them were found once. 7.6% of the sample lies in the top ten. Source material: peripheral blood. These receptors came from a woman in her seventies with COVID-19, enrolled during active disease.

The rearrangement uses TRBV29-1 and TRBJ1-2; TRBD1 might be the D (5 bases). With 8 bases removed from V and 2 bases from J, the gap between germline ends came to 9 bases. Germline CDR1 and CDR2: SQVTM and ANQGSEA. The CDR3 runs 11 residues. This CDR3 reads CSLGENYGYTF. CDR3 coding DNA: TGCAGCCTAGGGGAAAACTATGGCTACACCTTC.

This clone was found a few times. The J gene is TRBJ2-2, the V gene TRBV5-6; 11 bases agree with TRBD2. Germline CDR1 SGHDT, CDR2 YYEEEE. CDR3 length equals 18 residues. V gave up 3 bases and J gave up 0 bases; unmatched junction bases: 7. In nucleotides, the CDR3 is TGTGCCAGCAGCTCCCGGACTAGCGGGTACCCGAACACCGGGGAGCTGTTTTTT. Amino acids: CASSSRTSGYPNTGELFF. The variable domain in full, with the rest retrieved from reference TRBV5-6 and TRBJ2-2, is DAGVTQSPTHLIKTRGQQVTLRCSPKSGHDTVSWYQQALGQGPQFIFQYYEEEERQRGNFPDRFSGHQFPNYSSELNVNALLLGDSALYLCASSSRTSGYPNTGELFFGEGSRLTVL.

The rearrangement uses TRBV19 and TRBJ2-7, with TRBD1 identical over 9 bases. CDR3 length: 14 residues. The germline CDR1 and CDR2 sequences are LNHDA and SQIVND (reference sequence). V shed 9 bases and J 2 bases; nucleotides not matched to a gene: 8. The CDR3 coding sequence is TGTGCCAGCACCCCCGGGACAGGGACCTACGAGCAGTACTTC. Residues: CASTPGTGTYEQYF.

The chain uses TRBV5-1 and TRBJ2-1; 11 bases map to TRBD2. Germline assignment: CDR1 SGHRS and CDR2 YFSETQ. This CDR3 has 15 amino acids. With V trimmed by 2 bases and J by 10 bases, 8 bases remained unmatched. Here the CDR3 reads CASSLVTSGTTEQFF. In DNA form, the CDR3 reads TGCGCCAGCAGCTTAGTGACTAGCGGGACGACGGAGCAGTTCTTC.

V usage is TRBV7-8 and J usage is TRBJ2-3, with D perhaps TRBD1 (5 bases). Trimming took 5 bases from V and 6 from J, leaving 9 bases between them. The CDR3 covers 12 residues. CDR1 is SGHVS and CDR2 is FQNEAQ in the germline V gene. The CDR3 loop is CASSPTADTQYF. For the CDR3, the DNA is TGTGCCAGCAGCCCGACAGCGGATACGCAGTATTTT.

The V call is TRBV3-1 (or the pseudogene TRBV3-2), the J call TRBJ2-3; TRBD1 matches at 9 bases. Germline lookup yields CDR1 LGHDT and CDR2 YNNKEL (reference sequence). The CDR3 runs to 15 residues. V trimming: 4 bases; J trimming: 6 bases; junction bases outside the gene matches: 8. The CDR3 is CASSPRDRASDTQYF. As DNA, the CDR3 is TGTGCCAGCAGCCCTCGGGACAGGGCGTCGGATACGCAGTATTTT.

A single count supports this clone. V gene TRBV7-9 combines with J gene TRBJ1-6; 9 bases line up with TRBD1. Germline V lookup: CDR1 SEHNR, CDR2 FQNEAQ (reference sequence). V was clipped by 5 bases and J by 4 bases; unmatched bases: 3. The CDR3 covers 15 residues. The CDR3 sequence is CASSDGTGYNSPLHF. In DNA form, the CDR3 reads TGTGCCAGCAGCGACGGGACAGGGTATAATTCACCCCTCCACTTT.

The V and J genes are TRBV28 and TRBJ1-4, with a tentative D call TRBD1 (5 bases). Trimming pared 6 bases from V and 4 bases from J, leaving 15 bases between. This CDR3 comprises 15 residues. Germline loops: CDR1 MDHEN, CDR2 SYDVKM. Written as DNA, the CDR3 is TGTGCCAGCAGCCCTGGGGCAGTTTTTAATGAAAAACTGTTTTTT. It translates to CASSPGAVFNEKLFF.

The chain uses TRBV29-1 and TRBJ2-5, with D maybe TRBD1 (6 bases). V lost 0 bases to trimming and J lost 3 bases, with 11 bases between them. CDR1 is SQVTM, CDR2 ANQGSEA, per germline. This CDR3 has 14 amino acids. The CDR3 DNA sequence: TGCAGCGTTGAAGAGGGGGCACATAAAGAGACCCAGTACTTC. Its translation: CSVEEGAHKETQYF.

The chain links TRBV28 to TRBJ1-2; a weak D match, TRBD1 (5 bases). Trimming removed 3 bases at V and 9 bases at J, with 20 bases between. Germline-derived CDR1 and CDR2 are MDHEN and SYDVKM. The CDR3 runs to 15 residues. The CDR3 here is CASSLRGSGQKSYTF. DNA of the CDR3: TGTGCCAGCAGTTTGAGAGGATCCGGACAAAAAAGCTACACCTTC.

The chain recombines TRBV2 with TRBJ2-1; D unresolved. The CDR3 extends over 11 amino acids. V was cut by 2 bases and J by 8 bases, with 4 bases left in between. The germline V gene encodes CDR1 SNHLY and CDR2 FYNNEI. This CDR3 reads CASSERDEQFF. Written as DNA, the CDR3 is TGTGCCAGCAGTGAACGGGATGAGCAGTTCTTC.

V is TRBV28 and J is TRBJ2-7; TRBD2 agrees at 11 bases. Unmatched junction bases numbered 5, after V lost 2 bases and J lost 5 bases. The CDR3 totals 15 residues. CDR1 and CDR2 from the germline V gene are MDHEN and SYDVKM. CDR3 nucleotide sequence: TGTGCCAGCAGTTTAGGGCCTAGCGGGAGGAACGAGCAGTACTTC. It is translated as CASSLGPSGRNEQYF.

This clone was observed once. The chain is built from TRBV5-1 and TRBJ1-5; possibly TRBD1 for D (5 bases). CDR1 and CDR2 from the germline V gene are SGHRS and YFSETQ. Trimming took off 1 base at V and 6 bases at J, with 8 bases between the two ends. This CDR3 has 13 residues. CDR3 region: CASSLQGGQPQHF. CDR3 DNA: TGCGCCAGCAGCTTGCAGGGTGGTCAGCCCCAGCATTTT.

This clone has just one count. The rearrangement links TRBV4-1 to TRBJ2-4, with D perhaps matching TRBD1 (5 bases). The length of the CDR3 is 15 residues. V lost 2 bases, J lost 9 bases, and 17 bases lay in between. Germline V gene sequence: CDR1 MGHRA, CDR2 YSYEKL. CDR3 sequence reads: CASSQTGSRVGIQYF. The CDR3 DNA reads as TGCGCCAGCAGCCAAACAGGTAGCAGGGTGGGCATTCAGTACTTC.

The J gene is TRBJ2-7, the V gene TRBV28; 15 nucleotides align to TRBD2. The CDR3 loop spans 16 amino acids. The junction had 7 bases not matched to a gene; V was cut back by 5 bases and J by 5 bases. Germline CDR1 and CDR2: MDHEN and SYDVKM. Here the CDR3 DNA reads TGTGCCAGCAGTCCAGGGACTAGCGGGAGGTTGCACGAGCAGTACTTC. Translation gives CASSPGTSGRLHEQYF.

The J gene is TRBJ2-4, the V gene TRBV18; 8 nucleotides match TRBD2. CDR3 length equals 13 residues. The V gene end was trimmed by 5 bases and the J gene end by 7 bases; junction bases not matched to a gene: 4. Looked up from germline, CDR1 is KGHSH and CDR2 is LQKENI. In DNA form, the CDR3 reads TGTGCCAGCTCAAGCCAGCGGGAGAACATTCAGTACTTC. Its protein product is CASSSQRENIQYF.

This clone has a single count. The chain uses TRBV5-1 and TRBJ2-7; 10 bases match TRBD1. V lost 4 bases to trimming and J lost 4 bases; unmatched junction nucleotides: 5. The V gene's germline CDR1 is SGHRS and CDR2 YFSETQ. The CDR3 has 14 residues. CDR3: CASSPRDRGYEQYF. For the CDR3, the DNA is TGCGCCAGCAGCCCGCGGGACAGGGGTTACGAGCAGTACTTC.